This TCR beta chain was retrieved from a study of type 1 and type 2 diabetes patients. Study-wide background: Donors were type 1 diabetes, type 2 diabetes, or nondiabetic controls.

Genomic DNA was the PCR template. A primer set of 30 forward and 13 reverse primers amplified the CDR3. TCRdb reprocessed the multiplex PCR reads via MiXCR and lists one record per CDR3 protein. The repertoire holds some 250,000 distinct CDR3 sequences, with more than 45% as singletons. The CDR3 is 13 amino acids. V was trimmed by 5 bases and J by 1 base, leaving 9 bases between them. No donor had another autoimmune disease or recent infection within four weeks. This clonotype has ten or more counts. As yet, its antigen is unknown. Study-wide results and limits: Type 2 diabetes patients had few highly-expanded CD4+ clones, median one. Both CD4+ and CD8+ type 2 diabetes repertoires showed significantly higher diversity than type 1.

Sequencing used peripheral blood mononuclear cells (PBMCs). The clonotype originates from a man aged 18 to 30 with type 2 diabetes. This chain joins TRBV12-3 or TRBV12-4 and TRBJ2-7; D is unresolved. CDR3 DNA sequence: TGTGCCAGCAGTCTAGACCGTTCCTACGAGCAGTACTTC. This translates into CASSLDRSYEQYF.